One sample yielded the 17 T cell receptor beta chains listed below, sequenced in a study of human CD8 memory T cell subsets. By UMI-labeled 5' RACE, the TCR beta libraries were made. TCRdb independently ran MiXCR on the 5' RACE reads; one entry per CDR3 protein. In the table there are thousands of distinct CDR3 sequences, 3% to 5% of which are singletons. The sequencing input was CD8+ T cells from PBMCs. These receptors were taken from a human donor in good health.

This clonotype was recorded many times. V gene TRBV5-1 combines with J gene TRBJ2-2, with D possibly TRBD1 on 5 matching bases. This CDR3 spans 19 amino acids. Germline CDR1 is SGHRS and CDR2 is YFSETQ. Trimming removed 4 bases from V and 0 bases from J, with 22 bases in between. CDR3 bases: TGCGCCAGCAGCAAGAGCAGGGAAAGTAGCTTAGCGAACACCGGGGAGCTGTTTTTT. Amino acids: CASSKSRESSLANTGELFF.

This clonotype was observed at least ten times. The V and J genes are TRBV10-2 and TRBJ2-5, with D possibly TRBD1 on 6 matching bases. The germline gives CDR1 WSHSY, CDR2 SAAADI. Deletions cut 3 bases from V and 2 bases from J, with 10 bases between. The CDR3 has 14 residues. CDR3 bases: TGCGCCAGCAGTGACCAGAGGGGGCAAGAGACCCAGTACTTC. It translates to CASSDQRGQETQYF.

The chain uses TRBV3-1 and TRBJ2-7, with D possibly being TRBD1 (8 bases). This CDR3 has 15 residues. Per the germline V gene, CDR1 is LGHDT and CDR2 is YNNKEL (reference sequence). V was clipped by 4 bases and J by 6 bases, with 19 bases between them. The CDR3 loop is CASSRTGGAWVEQYF. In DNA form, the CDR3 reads TGTGCCAGCAGCCGCACAGGGGGGGCTTGGGTCGAGCAGTACTTC.

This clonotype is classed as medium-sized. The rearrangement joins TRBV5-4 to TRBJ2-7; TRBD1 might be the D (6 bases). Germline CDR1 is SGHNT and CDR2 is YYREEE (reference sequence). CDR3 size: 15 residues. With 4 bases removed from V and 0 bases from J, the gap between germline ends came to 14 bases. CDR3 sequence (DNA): TGTGCCAGCAGCCGGGACACCAAGAGCTCCTACGAGCAGTACTTC. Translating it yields CASSRDTKSSYEQYF.

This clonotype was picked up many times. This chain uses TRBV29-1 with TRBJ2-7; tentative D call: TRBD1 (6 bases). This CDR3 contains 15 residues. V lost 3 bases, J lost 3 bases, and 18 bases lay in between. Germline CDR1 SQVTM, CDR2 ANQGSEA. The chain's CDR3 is CSVEGAGTLDYEQYF. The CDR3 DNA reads TGCAGCGTTGAGGGGGCCGGGACCCTAGACTACGAGCAGTACTTC.

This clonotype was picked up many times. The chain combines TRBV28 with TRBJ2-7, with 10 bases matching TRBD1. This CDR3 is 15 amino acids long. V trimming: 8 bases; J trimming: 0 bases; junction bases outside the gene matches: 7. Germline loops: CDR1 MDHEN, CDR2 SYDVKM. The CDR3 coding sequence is TGTGCCAGCCTCCGGGACAGGGGAGACTCCTACGAGCAGTACTTC. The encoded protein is CASLRDRGDSYEQYF.

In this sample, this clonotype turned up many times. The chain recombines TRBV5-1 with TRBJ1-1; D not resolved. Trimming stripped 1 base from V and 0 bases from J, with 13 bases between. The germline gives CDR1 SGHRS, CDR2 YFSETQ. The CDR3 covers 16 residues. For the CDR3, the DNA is TGCGCCAGCAGCTTGACACTGGGGAACATGAACACTGAAGCTTTCTTT. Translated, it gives CASSLTLGNMNTEAFF.

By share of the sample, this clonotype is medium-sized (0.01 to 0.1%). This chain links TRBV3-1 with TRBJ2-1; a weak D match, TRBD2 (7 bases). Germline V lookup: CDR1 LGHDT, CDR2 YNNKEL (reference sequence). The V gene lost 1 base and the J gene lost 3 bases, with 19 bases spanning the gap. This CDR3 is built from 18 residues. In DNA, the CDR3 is TGTGCCAGCAGCCAAGGTTGGAACCCGGGGGGCCGCTACAATGAGCAGTTCTTC. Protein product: CASSQGWNPGGRYNEQFF.

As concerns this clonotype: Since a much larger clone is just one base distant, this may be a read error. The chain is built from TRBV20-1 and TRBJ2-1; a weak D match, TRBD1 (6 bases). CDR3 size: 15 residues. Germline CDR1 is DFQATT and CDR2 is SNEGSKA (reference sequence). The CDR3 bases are TGCAGTTCTAGAGGCCCCGGACAGCAATACAATGAGCAGTTCTTC. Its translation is CSSRGPGQQYNEQFF.

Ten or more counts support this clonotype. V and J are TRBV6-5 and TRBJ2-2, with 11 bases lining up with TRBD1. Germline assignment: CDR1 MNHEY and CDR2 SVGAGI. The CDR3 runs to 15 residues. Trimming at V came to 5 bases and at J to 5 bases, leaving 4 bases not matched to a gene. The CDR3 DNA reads TGTGCCAGCAGTCCCCGGGACAGGGGGACCGGGGAGCTGTTTTTT. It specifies CASSPRDRGTGELFF.

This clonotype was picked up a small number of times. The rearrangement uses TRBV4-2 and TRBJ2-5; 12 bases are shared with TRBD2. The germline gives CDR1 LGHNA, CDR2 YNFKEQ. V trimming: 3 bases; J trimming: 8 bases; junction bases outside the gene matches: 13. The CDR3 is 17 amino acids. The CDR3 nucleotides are TGTGCCAGCAGCCAGAGGCTAGCGGGAGGGGCCGCCGGCACCCAGTACTTC. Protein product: CASSQRLAGGAAGTQYF.

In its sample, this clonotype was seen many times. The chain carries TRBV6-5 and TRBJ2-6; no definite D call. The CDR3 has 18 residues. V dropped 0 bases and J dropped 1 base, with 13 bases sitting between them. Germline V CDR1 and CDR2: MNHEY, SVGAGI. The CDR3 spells CASSYSDMAGSGANVLTF. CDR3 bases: TGTGCCAGCAGTTACTCTGACATGGCCGGGTCTGGGGCCAACGTCCTGACTTTC.

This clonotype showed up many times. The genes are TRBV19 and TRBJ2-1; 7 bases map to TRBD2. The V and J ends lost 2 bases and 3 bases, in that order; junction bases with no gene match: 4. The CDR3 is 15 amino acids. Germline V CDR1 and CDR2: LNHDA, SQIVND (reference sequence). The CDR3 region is CASSIRWGGYNEQFF. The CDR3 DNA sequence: TGTGCCAGTAGTATACGCTGGGGGGGCTACAATGAGCAGTTCTTC.

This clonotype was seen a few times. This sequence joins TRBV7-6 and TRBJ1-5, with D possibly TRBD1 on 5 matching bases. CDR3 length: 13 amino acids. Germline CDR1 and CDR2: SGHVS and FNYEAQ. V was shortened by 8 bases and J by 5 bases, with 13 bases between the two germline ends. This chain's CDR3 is CASGMQGHQPQHF. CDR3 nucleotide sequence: TGTGCCAGCGGGATGCAGGGACATCAGCCCCAGCATTTT.

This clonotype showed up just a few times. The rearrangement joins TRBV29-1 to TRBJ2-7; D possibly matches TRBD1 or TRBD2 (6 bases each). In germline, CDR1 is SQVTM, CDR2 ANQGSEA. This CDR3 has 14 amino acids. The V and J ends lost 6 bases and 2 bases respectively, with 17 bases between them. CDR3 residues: CSVRRGVQAYEQYF. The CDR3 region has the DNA TGCAGCGTCCGAAGGGGGGTCCAAGCCTACGAGCAGTACTTC.

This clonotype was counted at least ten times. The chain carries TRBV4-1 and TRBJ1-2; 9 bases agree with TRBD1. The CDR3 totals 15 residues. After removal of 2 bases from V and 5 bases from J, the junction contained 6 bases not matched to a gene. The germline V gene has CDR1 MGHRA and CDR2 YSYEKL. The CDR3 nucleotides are TGCGCCAGCAGCCAAAATATCGGACAGGGGTATGGCTACACCTTC. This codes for CASSQNIGQGYGYTF.

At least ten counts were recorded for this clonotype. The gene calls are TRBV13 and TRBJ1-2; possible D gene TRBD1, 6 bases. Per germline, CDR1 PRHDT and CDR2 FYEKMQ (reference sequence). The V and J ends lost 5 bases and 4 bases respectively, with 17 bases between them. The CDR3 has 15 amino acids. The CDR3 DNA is TGTGCCAGCAGCACCTGGGACACTCAATTCTATGGCTACACCTTC. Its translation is CASSTWDTQFYGYTF.